This TCR beta chain derives from a study of patients and donors after allogeneic stem cell transplantation. TCRdb called the RT-PCR reads again in MiXCR, with one record for every CDR3 protein. The sample consists of roughly 940,000 distinct CDR3 sequences, roughly 17% of them appearing once. The sample holds many counts of this clonotype. The J segment lost 7 bases and the V segment lost 5 bases, leaving 11 bases of the junction unmatched. Germline lookup yields CDR1 DFQATT and CDR2 SNEGSKA (reference sequence). This CDR3 has 16 amino acids. The sequencing input was blood, either unsorted or a sorted T cell fraction (not recorded which). The TCR comes from a human donor who was either an allogeneic HSCT recipient or a stem cell or donor lymphocyte infusion donor (not recorded which). It is not recorded whose cells these are; they may come from a transplant donor. This chain links TRBV20-1 with TRBJ2-1, with 13 bases identical to TRBD2. DNA of the CDR3: TGCAGTGCTTCCTCGACTAGCGGGAGGTGGGGGAATGAGCAGTTCTTC. Its translation is CSASSTSGRWGNEQFF.